This T cell receptor (beta chain) emerged from a study of cytomegalovirus exposure and HLA in healthy donors. Regarding the study as a whole: Segments of the TCR beta V type were, in most cases, productive about 90% or about 30% of the time in an earlier analysis. Reports credit the classifier with highly specific, highly sensitive diagnosis of cytomegalovirus status. Among TCR sequences, most were rare, though some public TCRs appeared in many donors.

This clone has just one count. Its specificity is not known. Germline-derived CDR1 and CDR2 are SGHTA and FQGNSA. Trimming pared 2 bases from V and 1 base from J, leaving 9 bases between. CDR3 length: 15 amino acids. The PCR was carried out with 60 Vbeta primers and 13 Jbeta primers. TCRdb's copy holds only in-frame clones and misses some; the assay was immunoSEQ multiplex PCR. This sample has about 160,000 clones, with roughly 80% found just once. The source material was PBMCs. This chain uses TRBV7-2 with TRBJ2-4; D is possibly TRBD1 (5 bases). The sequence came from a woman aged 50 to 65 in good health and CMV-seronegative. The CDR3 loop reads CASSLPGSAKNIQYF. As DNA, the CDR3 is TGTGCCAGCAGCTTACCAGGGTCGGCCAAAAACATTCAGTACTTC. Full variable domain (remainder filled in from reference TRBV7-2 and TRBJ2-4): GAGVSQSPSNKVTEKGKDVELRCDPISGHTALYWYRQSLGQGLEFLIYFQGNSAPDKSGLPSDRFSAERTGGSVSTLTIQRTQQEDSAVYLCASSLPGSAKNIQYFGAGTRLSVL.